This T cell receptor beta chain was recorded in a study of cytomegalovirus exposure and HLA in healthy donors. Comment on this clone: Its matching antigen is unknown.

Whole-study findings and limits: Researchers counted about 150 TCR beta chains as cytomegalovirus-associated.

Researchers ran the PCR with 60 Vbeta and 13 Jbeta primers. Clones were read by immunoSEQ multiplex PCR, and TCRdb kept only the in-frame ones, dropping some. The profile shows 100,000 or so clones, more than 60% of them singletons. The receptor comes from a woman aged 18-30 years in good health and CMV-seropositive. The specimen sequenced was PBMCs.

The CDR3 sequence: CASSLARGAGADNEQFF. The CDR3, as DNA: TGTGCCAGCAGCTTAGCGCGGGGAGCGGGAGCTGACAATGAGCAGTTCTTC. The chain joins TRBV7-9 to TRBJ2-1, with 8 bases matching TRBD2. Germline V gene data show CDR1 as SEHNR and CDR2 as FQNEAQ (reference sequence). V was clipped by 0 bases and J by 5 bases; unmatched bases: 9. The CDR3 spans 17 residues.